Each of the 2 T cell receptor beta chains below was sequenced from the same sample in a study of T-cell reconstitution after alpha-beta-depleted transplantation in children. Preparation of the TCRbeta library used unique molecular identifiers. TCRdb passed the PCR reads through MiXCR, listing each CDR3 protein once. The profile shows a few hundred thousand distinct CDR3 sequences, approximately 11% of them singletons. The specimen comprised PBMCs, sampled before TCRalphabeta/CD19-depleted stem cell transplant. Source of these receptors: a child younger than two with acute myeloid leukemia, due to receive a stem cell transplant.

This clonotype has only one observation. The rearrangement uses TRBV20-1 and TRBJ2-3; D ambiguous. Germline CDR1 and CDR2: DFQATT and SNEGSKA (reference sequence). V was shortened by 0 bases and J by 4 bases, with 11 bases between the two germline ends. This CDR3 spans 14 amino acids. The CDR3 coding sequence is TGCAGTGCTAGAGATCCCAGAGGCTCAGATACGCAGTATTTT. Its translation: CSARDPRGSDTQYF.

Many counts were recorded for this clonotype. The CDR3 loop is CASSLGGPGGDTQYF. The CDR3 DNA sequence: TGTGCCAGCAGTTTGGGGGGGCCAGGAGGAGATACGCAGTATTTT. This chain links TRBV12-3 or TRBV12-4 with TRBJ2-3; D possibly corresponds to TRBD2 (7 bases). This CDR3 region has 15 residues. Trimming removed 3 bases from V and 5 bases from J, with 15 bases in between.